Below, 25 T cell receptor beta chains from the same sample are listed, as sequenced in a study of tumor-infiltrating lymphocytes in localized non-small cell lung cancer. Some clones are missing from TCRdb's copy, which holds only in-frame ones; the method was immunoSEQ multiplex PCR. The profile shows approximately 21,000 clones, 70% to 80% of them singletons. Input material: lung tumor tissue. The receptor source for this set is a human donor with non-small cell lung cancer.

The V gene is TRBV28, the J gene TRBJ1-4; 9 bases align to TRBD1. The germline V gene has CDR1 MDHEN and CDR2 SYDVKM. The CDR3 loop spans 15 amino acids. J gave up 8 bases and V 5 bases, and 9 bases lay outside the gene matches. The CDR3 protein is CASSVTGQGMEKLFF. The DNA for the CDR3 is TGTGCCAGCAGTGTAACGGGACAGGGAATGGAAAAACTGTTTTTT.

The chain couples TRBV7-8 to TRBJ2-1; D is perhaps TRBD1 (5 bases). The CDR3 covers 16 residues. Germline values: CDR1 SGHVS, CDR2 FQNEAQ. Trimming cost V 0 bases and J 1 base, with 10 bases left between them. Here the CDR3 reads CASSLAGADSYNEQFF. In DNA form, the CDR3 reads TGTGCCAGCAGCTTAGCTGGGGCGGATTCCTACAATGAGCAGTTCTTC. The complete variable domain, with remaining parts taken from reference TRBV7-8 and TRBJ2-1, reads GAGVSQSPRYKVAKRGQDVALRCDPISGHVSLFWYQQALGQGPEFLTYFQNEAQLDKSGLPSDRFFAERPEGSVSTLKIQRTQQEDSAVYLCASSLAGADSYNEQFFGPGTRLTVL.

The V gene is TRBV4-3, the J gene TRBJ2-2; TRBD2 matches 14 bases. Germline trimming cut 4 bases from V and 7 bases from J; bases unmatched to any gene: 8. Germline assignment: CDR1 LGHNA and CDR2 YSLEER. The CDR3 is 17 amino acids. For the CDR3, the DNA is TGCGCCAGCAGCCCTATGACTAGCGGGAGGGCCGGCGGGGAGCTGTTTTTT. This encodes CASSPMTSGRAGGELFF.

This chain links TRBV5-1 with TRBJ1-2, with D unresolved. V lost 0 bases, J lost 11 bases, and 14 bases lay in between. Germline lookup yields CDR1 SGHRS and CDR2 YFSETQ. CDR3 size: 13 residues. The CDR3 nucleotides read TGCGCCAGCAGCTTGGAGGGTCAGTCCAGATACACCTTC. Encoded protein: CASSLEGQSRYTF.

J is TRBJ2-3 and V is TRBV5-6; 10 nucleotides align to TRBD2. V lost 4 bases to trimming and J lost 0 bases; unmatched junction nucleotides: 8. The CDR3 sequence is 17 residues long. Germline V gene lookup returns CDR1 SGHDT and CDR2 YYEEEE. CDR3 DNA sequence: TGTGCCAGCAGCCAGAAAACTAGCGGGGTTAGCACAGATACGCAGTATTTT. Its translation: CASSQKTSGVSTDTQYF.

The V gene is TRBV7-2, the J gene TRBJ2-3, with D unresolved. Germline-derived CDR1 and CDR2 are SGHTA and FQGNSA. V was pared by 1 base and J by 2 bases, with 10 bases between. The CDR3 is made up of 15 amino acids. The CDR3 coding sequence is TGTGCCAGCAGCTTAGATCTCGTCCCCACAGATACGCAGTATTTT. It encodes CASSLDLVPTDTQYF.

The chain has TRBV2 and TRBJ2-5; TRBD2 agrees at 8 bases. This CDR3 has 13 amino acids. With 7 bases clipped from V and 11 bases from J, the junction kept 12 bases outside the gene matches. The germline CDR1 and CDR2 sequences are SNHLY and FYNNEI. CDR3 DNA: TGTGCCAGCAAAACGGGAGGGCCGAGGGAGCAGTACTTC. Translating gives CASKTGGPREQYF.

The chain joins TRBV7-9 to TRBJ2-2; perhaps TRBD2 as D (5 bases). Germline CDR1 SEHNR, CDR2 FQNEAQ (reference sequence). V was shortened by 2 bases and J by 1 base, with 17 bases between the two germline ends. There are 18 residues in the CDR3. CDR3 region: CASSLIPLLAGNTGELFF. In DNA, the CDR3 is TGTGCCAGCAGCTTAATCCCCCTTTTGGCGGGGAACACCGGGGAGCTGTTTTTT.

The chain recombines TRBV7-8 with TRBJ2-7; 13 bases map to TRBD2. The CDR3 is 15 amino acids. Germline loops: CDR1 SGHVS, CDR2 FQNEAQ. V was pared by 4 bases and J by 3 bases, with 3 bases of the junction left unmatched. CDR3 amino acids: CASSSGTSGVYEQYF. The CDR3 DNA reads TGTGCCAGCAGCTCAGGGACTAGCGGGGTCTACGAGCAGTACTTC.

The rearrangement joins TRBV15 to TRBJ1-6; no firm D call. V shed 1 base and J shed 11 bases, with 15 bases lying between them. Germline V gene data show CDR1 as LNHNV and CDR2 as YYDKDF (reference sequence). The CDR3 runs 15 residues. This chain's CDR3 is CATSRAPMVATPLHF. CDR3 DNA: TGTGCCACCAGCAGAGCCCCGATGGTGGCGACACCCCTCCACTTT.

The J gene is TRBJ1-1, the V gene TRBV5-1; D possibly corresponds to TRBD1 (5 bases). The CDR3 runs 13 residues. Germline loops: CDR1 SGHRS, CDR2 YFSETQ. Deletions cut 1 base from V and 5 bases from J, with 9 bases between. The CDR3 is CASSLWEGTEAFF. The DNA for the CDR3 is TGCGCCAGCAGCTTGTGGGAGGGGACTGAAGCTTTCTTT.

The chain carries TRBV5-6 and TRBJ2-3; D gene uncertain. Germline V gene data show CDR1 as SGHDT and CDR2 as YYEEEE. This CDR3 has 14 amino acids. Deletions cut 0 bases from V and 2 bases from J, with 7 bases between. The CDR3 reads CASSLGAHTDTQYF. DNA of the CDR3: TGTGCCAGCAGCTTGGGCGCCCACACAGATACGCAGTATTTT.

This clone showed up just a few times. The genes are TRBV5-4 and TRBJ2-1, with 7 positions matching TRBD2. Trimming removed 0 bases from V and 3 bases from J; junction bases left unmatched: 0. Germline-derived CDR1 and CDR2 are SGHNT and YYREEE (reference sequence). This CDR3 contains 14 residues. DNA for the CDR3: TGTGCCAGCAGCTTGGGCGGGAGCTACAATGAGCAGTTCTTC. Translating it yields CASSLGGSYNEQFF.

This clone was counted only a few times. V gene TRBV14 combines with J gene TRBJ1-2, with a tentative D call TRBD1 (6 bases). Trimming shortened V by 0 bases and J by 8 bases, and 13 bases separated the two germline ends. CDR1 is SGHDN and CDR2 is FVKESK in the germline V gene. There are 14 residues in the CDR3. In nucleotides, the CDR3 is TGTGCCAGCAGCCAAGAACAGGGCCGAGGAGGCTACACCTTC. This codes for CASSQEQGRGGYTF. Full variable domain (missing parts from reference TRBV14 and TRBJ1-2): EAGVTQFPSHSVIEKGQTVTLRCDPISGHDNLYWYRRVMGKEIKFLLHFVKESKQDESGMPNNRFLAERTGGTYSTLKVQPAELEDSGVYFCASSQEQGRGGYTFGSGTRLTVV.

The chain recombines TRBV6-1 with TRBJ2-2; the D gene is possibly TRBD1 (6 bases). CDR1 is MNHNS and CDR2 is SASEGT in the germline V gene. The V and J ends lost 9 bases and 2 bases respectively, with 10 bases between them. This CDR3 has 13 amino acids. In DNA, the CDR3 is TGTGCCAGGGACAGAGGAAACACCGGGGAGCTGTTTTTT. Translating gives CARDRGNTGELFF.

The CDR3 nucleotides read TGTGCCAGCAACCGAGCGGAGGGAGGGCCCGAGCAGTACTTC. Amino acid sequence: CASNRAEGGPEQYF. V usage is TRBV5-4 and J usage is TRBJ2-7, with TRBD2 matching over 7 bases. V was clipped by 6 bases and J by 6 bases; unmatched bases: 12. CDR3 length equals 14 residues. Germline values: CDR1 SGHNT, CDR2 YYREEE (reference sequence).

The J gene is TRBJ2-3, the V gene TRBV18; D may be TRBD2 (6 bases). The CDR3 consists of 15 residues. The germline gives CDR1 KGHSH, CDR2 LQKENI. Trimming took off 2 bases at V and 2 bases at J, with 11 bases between the two ends. As DNA, the CDR3 is TGTGCCAGCTCACCATCGGCGGGGATCACAGATACGCAGTATTTT. The encoded protein is CASSPSAGITDTQYF.

V usage is TRBV5-1 and J usage is TRBJ2-2, with 7 bases that match TRBD2. Germline V gene sequence: CDR1 SGHRS, CDR2 YFSETQ. This CDR3 is 14 amino acids long. The V gene end was trimmed by 0 bases and the J gene end by 4 bases; junction bases not matched to a gene: 0. CDR3 sequence reads: CASSLERGTGELFF. The DNA of the CDR3 is TGCGCCAGCAGCTTGGAGCGGGGCACCGGGGAGCTGTTTTTT. The full variable domain, with the rest looked up from reference TRBV5-1 and TRBJ2-2, is KAGVTQTPRYLIKTRGQQVTLSCSPISGHRSVSWYQQTPGQGLQFLFEYFSETQRNKGNFPGRFSGRQFSNSRSEMNVSTLELGDSALYLCASSLERGTGELFFGEGSRLTVL.

J is TRBJ2-2 and V is TRBV11-2; D is unclear. V was clipped by 1 base and J by 4 bases, with 10 bases between them. Per germline, CDR1 SGHAT and CDR2 FQNNGV. This CDR3 contains 15 residues. The CDR3 DNA reads as TGTGCCAGCAGCTTAGGATTGAGTCTCACCGGGGAGCTGTTTTTT. Residues: CASSLGLSLTGELFF.

The rearrangement joins TRBV11-2 to TRBJ2-1, with TRBD1 matching 7 bases. Germline V gene lookup returns CDR1 SGHAT and CDR2 FQNNGV. CDR3 length: 11 amino acids. Germline trimming cut 5 bases from V and 10 bases from J; bases unmatched to any gene: 2. CDR3 sequence (DNA): TGTGCCAGCAGCCGGGACAGCGAGCAGTTCTTC. It codes for CASSRDSEQFF.

J is TRBJ1-5 and V is TRBV5-8, with D unresolved. In germline, CDR1 is SGHTS, CDR2 YDEGEE. V was pared by 2 bases and J by 5 bases, with 8 bases between. The CDR3 contains 13 residues. DNA of the CDR3: TGTGCCAGCAGCTTTGACACCTATCAGCCCCAGCATTTT. Its protein product is CASSFDTYQPQHF.

The chain couples TRBV19 to TRBJ1-5; D not resolved. CDR1 is LNHDA and CDR2 is SQIVND in the germline V gene (reference sequence). V lost 6 bases and J 2 bases, leaving 14 bases between the germline ends. The CDR3 spans 15 residues. As DNA, the CDR3 is TGTGCCAGTAGGGCCTTGTTAGGACGCAATCAGCCCCAGCATTTT. It encodes CASRALLGRNQPQHF.

V usage is TRBV18 and J usage is TRBJ2-7; the D gene is possibly TRBD2 (5 bases). Germline V gives CDR1 KGHSH, CDR2 LQKENI. Trimming pared 3 bases from V and 5 bases from J, leaving 11 bases between. This CDR3 region has 13 residues. The CDR3, as DNA: TGTGCCAGCTCACCTGGGAGCTCAGACGAGCAGTACTTC. Encoded protein: CASSPGSSDEQYF.

The J gene is TRBJ2-7, the V gene TRBV10-1, with D tentatively TRBD2 (5 bases). The CDR3 is made up of 13 amino acids. The V gene lost 5 bases and the J gene lost 0 bases, with 8 bases spanning the gap. The germline V gene encodes CDR1 WNHNN and CDR2 SYGVQD (reference sequence). CDR3: CASSRGISYEQYF. In DNA, the CDR3 is TGCGCCAGCAGTCGGGGAATCTCCTACGAGCAGTACTTC.

The V call is TRBV6-1, the J call TRBJ2-1, with TRBD2 identical over 7 bases. Germline loops: CDR1 MNHNS, CDR2 SASEGT. The J segment lost 7 bases and the V segment lost 6 bases, leaving 3 bases of the junction unmatched. The CDR3 spans 12 residues. As DNA, the CDR3 is TGTGCCAGCAGCCTACTAGCGAATGAGCAGTTCTTC. It yields the protein CASSLLANEQFF.